Listed below are T cell receptor beta chains from one sample, sequenced in a study of identical twins. One entry per CDR3 protein results from TCRdb running MiXCR on the 5' RACE reads. The repertoire holds fewer than 550,000 distinct CDR3 sequences, around an eighth seen once, with approximately 0.98% in the top ten. In addition, the sample was reused for a study of yellow fever vaccine responses in identical twins.

Input material: CD4+ T cells sorted from blood. The receptors were gathered from a woman aged 18-29 years in good health. Each CDR3 is given with its conserved first and last residue. The D gene is left open where the match is weak. Size values are once, few and many counts, or a class for expanded clones, and some rows have none.

>TRBV12-3/TRBV12-4|TRBJ1-6|TRBD1|few
CASTQTAGGTSPLHF
TGTGCCAGCACCCAAACGGCAGGGGGCACTTCACCCCTCCACTTT
>TRBV25-1|TRBJ1-2|-|many
CASSDFEAVYGYTF
TGTGCCAGCAGTGATTTCGAGGCTGTCTATGGCTACACCTTC
>TRBV20-1|TRBJ2-5|TRBD1|-
CSAKSDRGRWETQYF
TGCAGTGCGAAGTCGGACAGGGGGCGTTGGGAGACCCAGTACTTC
>TRBV2|TRBJ2-4|TRBD1|many
CASIQGAEDIQYF
TGTGCCAGCATCCAGGGGGCTGAGGACATTCAGTACTTC
>TRBV24-1|TRBJ2-1|TRBD1|-
CATSDPAGTGLRGNEQFF
TGTGCCACCAGTGATCCCGCCGGGACAGGCCTCCGGGGCAATGAGCAGTTCTTC
>TRBV6-2/TRBV6-3|TRBJ1-4|-|-
CASSQDSGTLEEKLFF
TGTGCCAGCAGTCAAGATTCCGGGACCCTGGAGGAAAAACTGTTTTTT
>TRBV12-3/TRBV12-4|TRBJ2-1|TRBD2|few
CASSPERGGLLTYNEQFF
TGTGCCAGCAGCCCCGAGCGGGGGGGCCTACTAACCTACAATGAGCAGTTCTTC
>TRBV20-1|TRBJ2-1|TRBD2|-
CSARASSGGSYNEQFF
TGCAGTGCTAGAGCCTCTAGCGGGGGGTCCTACAATGAGCAGTTCTTC
>TRBV9|TRBJ2-1|-|many
CASSDSTGSVNEQFF
TGTGCCAGCAGCGATAGTACGGGTTCTGTCAATGAGCAGTTCTTC
>TRBV20-1|TRBJ2-3|-|many
CSAKPLRTGTDTQYF
TGCAGTGCGAAACCACTCAGGACTGGCACAGATACGCAGTATTTT
>TRBV19|TRBJ2-1|-|few
CASTPGWQNRPEQFF
TGTGCCAGTACCCCGGGTTGGCAGAATAGGCCTGAGCAGTTCTTC
>TRBV2|TRBJ2-7|TRBD2|-
CASSANSGYEQYF
TGTGCCAGCAGCGCTAATAGCGGGTACGAGCAGTACTTC
>TRBV5-5|TRBJ2-7|-|few
CASSSLGQTYEQYF
TGTGCCAGCAGCTCACTAGGACAAACCTACGAGCAGTACTTC
>TRBV19|TRBJ1-3|TRBD1|-
CASSMGQSSGNTIYF
TGTGCCAGTAGTATGGGACAGAGCTCTGGAAACACCATATATTTT
>TRBV18|TRBJ1-4|-|few
CASSPNLHEKLFF
TGTGCCAGCTCACCGAACCTTCATGAAAAACTGTTTTTT
>TRBV3-1|TRBJ2-1|-|-
CASSQASSYNEQFF
TGTGCCAGCAGCCAGGCTAGCTCCTACAATGAGCAGTTCTTC
>TRBV25-1|TRBJ2-7|-|few
CASSELNRNYEQYF
TGTGCCAGCAGTGAATTAAACAGGAACTACGAGCAGTACTTC
>TRBV11-2|TRBJ2-2|-|few
CASSQGPINTGELFF
TGTGCCAGCAGCCAGGGACCAATAAACACCGGGGAGCTGTTTTTT
>TRBV20-1|TRBJ2-2|-|once
CSARDRGRGELFF
TGCAGTGCTAGAGATCGAGGAAGAGGGGAGCTGTTTTTT
>TRBV30|TRBJ2-7|-|-
CAWSAPVYRDYEQYF
TGTGCCTGGAGTGCCCCGGTTTACAGGGACTACGAGCAGTACTTC
>TRBV9|TRBJ2-7|-|many
CASSVGVTQSSYEQYF
TGTGCCAGCAGCGTAGGAGTCACCCAAAGCTCCTACGAGCAGTACTTC
>TRBV30|TRBJ2-3|-|-
CAWSAPRTQYF
TGTGCCTGGAGTGCACCGCGTACGCAGTATTTT
>TRBV11-1|TRBJ2-7|-|many
CASSLAGQSFDEQYF
TGTGCCAGCAGCTTAGCTGGCCAAAGTTTCGACGAGCAGTACTTC
>TRBV20-1|TRBJ1-3|-|-
CSARDDQSGNTIYF
TGCAGTGCTAGAGATGACCAGTCTGGAAACACCATATATTTT
>TRBV9|TRBJ2-7|TRBD1|few
CASSVAGTGKDEQYF
TGTGCCAGCAGCGTAGCTGGGACAGGGAAGGACGAGCAGTACTTC
>TRBV6-2/TRBV6-3|TRBJ2-7|-|few
CASSWAGGEQYF
TGTGCCAGCAGTTGGGCAGGGGGGGAGCAGTACTTC